This TCR beta chain was retrieved from a study of T cell changes during pregnancy in multiple sclerosis. The repertoire was sequenced with immunoSEQ multiplex PCR; TCRdb's copy has only in-frame clones and lacks some. The sample lists about 40,000 clones; almost 95% were seen once. Germline CDR1 reads LGHNA; CDR2 reads YNFKEQ. Trimming left V 1 base short and J 4 bases short, with 17 bases between. This CDR3 region has 17 residues. The chain uses TRBV4-2 and TRBJ1-5; D might be TRBD1 (5 bases). The sequence was obtained from a female donor with multiple sclerosis, enrolled in a pregnancy study. Sample: CD4+ T cells from peripheral blood mononuclear cells, taken after pregnancy. Here the CDR3 reads CASSQGIGAGRNQPQHF. The CDR3 coding sequence is TGTGCCAGCAGCCAAGGGATTGGCGCAGGGCGGAATCAGCCCCAGCATTTT.